The present TCR beta chain was sequenced within a study of blood T cell repertoires in COVID-19 (dated by TCRdb to about 2020). In the study overall: Collaborator samples came from the United States, Italy and Spain and covered acute and convalescent phases of COVID-19. HLA class I and class II types, where available, came from metadata supplied by the sample provider rather than from assay-based typing. The samples were drawn from the first 160 participants of the ongoing ImmuneRACE study and from under 1,500 subjects provided by 6 global collaborators. Subjects who had been exposed to COVID-19, were actively infected with it, or had recovered from it provided the deeply sampled blood TCRbeta repertoires that made up the dataset. Sample metadata almost always included a de-identified subject ID, COVID-19 status, age in years and sex. The repertoires were released in a freely available public database intended as a resource for research on the immune response to SARS-CoV-2. The prospective study material was composed of cDNA or gDNA derived from T cells, B-cell-depleted T cells, or PBMCs. Study-level results and caveats: The quantity of clinical and demographic metadata differed by source and by participant and was supplied without curation.

The collaborating institutions used their own protocols to collect whole blood in K2EDTA tubes. For TCRbeta analysis, collaborator samples were shipped as frozen whole blood, as isolated PBMCs, or as DNA extracted from either sample type. The CDR3 starts with the cysteine, ends with the phenylalanine, and has 12 residues. The sequence is cut down to CDR3 DNA, 36 bases in frame from base 1. The V and J ends are trimmed by 5 bases and 3 bases, leaving 5 bases between them. Looking up the germline V gene yields CDR1 MDHEN and CDR2 SYDVKM. TCRbeta CDR3 regions were amplified from genomic DNA by means of the immunoSEQ Assay, a bias-controlled multiplex PCR. As for how the authors treated the data: The number of nucleated cells in each sample was estimated from the amplification of reference gene primers within the assay. Sequence reads were collapsed and filtered to measure the absolute abundance of every unique TCRbeta CDR3 rearrangement. Productive Simpson clonality was computed per sample as the square root of Simpson's diversity index over productive rearrangements. This immuneACCESS table, as held by TCRdb, lists in-frame sequences with V and J called but not all clones. Of the missing ones, under half trace to an unresolved V gene in checked studies; the others have no known cause. The D gene and trimming were derived from the DNA, and the V and J assignments and clone size from that table. The sample table holds 55,000 to 65,000 clones, of which around 90% were seen once. Of the sample, less than 2% is held by the ten largest clones.

Comment on this clone: The clone's antigen remains unknown. Base quality data are lacking; no much larger clone is found one base away.

The TCR sequence derives from a human donor in a cohort sampled during active COVID-19. Sequenced: peripheral blood. The chain was built from TRBV28 and TRBJ1-5, with the identity of the D gene unclear. The CDR3 protein sequence reads: CASSPINQPQHF. The bases read TGTGCCAGCAGTCCTATCAATCAGCCCCAGCATTTT.